This is a list of T cell receptor beta chains from one sample in a study of early T cells in non-severe SARS-CoV-2 infection. TCRdb ran MiXCR on the 5' RACE reads and lists one entry per CDR3 protein. In the table there are about 27,000 distinct CDR3 sequences, more than 4.5% of which are singletons. Input material: whole blood. All receptors derive from an adult who was a healthcare worker with PCR-confirmed SARS-CoV-2 infection or an uninfected control (not recorded which). Each CDR3 is given with its conserved first and last residue. The D gene is left open where the match is weak. The listing skips clone size in some rows; elsewhere it reads once, few, many or a size class.

NA TRBJ2-6 TRBV23-1 15 NA TGCGCCAGCGGCCCGGGGGCTTTAGGGGCCAACGTCCTGACTTTC CASGPGALGANVLTF
many TRBJ1-1 TRBV4-1 13 NA TGCGCCAGCAGCCAGACAGGGAACACTGAAGCTTTCTTT CASSQTGNTEAFF
many TRBJ2-2 TRBV6-6 15 NA TGTGCCAGCAGTTACCCTCCGACAGTGACCGGGGAGCTGTTTTTT CASSYPPTVTGELFF
many TRBJ2-5 TRBV29-1 13 NA TGCAGCGTTGTACCCCCGTACCAAGAGACCCAGTACTTC CSVVPPYQETQYF
NA TRBJ1-2 TRBV7-9 13 TRBD1 TGTGCCAGCAGCCCTACAGGGGACTATGGCTACACCTTC CASSPTGDYGYTF
many TRBJ2-2 TRBV12-3/TRBV12-4 12 NA TGTGCCAGCAGCCCGGACTCCGGGGAGCTGTTTTTT CASSPDSGELFF
few TRBJ1-3 TRBV18 15 NA TGTGCCAGCTCACCTGAACATAAGGCTGGAAACACCATATATTTT CASSPEHKAGNTIYF
NA TRBJ2-2 TRBV11-2 16 NA TGTGCCAGCAGCTTACCGTCGAGCCGTGGCACCGGGGAGCTGTTTTTT CASSLPSSRGTGELFF
NA TRBJ1-2 TRBV7-9 11 NA TGTGCCAGTTCCGGGGATGGAGGCTACACCTTC CASSGDGGYTF
NA TRBJ2-5 TRBV7-2 15 NA TGTGCCAGCAGCTCTTTCGCGGGGCCACAAGAGACCCAGTACTTC CASSSFAGPQETQYF
many TRBJ2-7 TRBV7-8 15 TRBD2 TGTGCCAGCACCAACGGTCCTAGCGGAGACTACGAGCAGTACTTC CASTNGPSGDYEQYF
many TRBJ1-3 TRBV7-2 17 NA TGTGCCAGCAGCTTACGCGTTGGTGGGAGCTCTGGAAACACCATATATTTT CASSLRVGGSSGNTIYF
few TRBJ2-5 TRBV6-6 14 NA TGTGCCAGCAGTTGGGACTCCAGTCAGGGGACCCAGTACTTC CASSWDSSQGTQYF
few TRBJ1-5 TRBV20-1 13 NA TGCAGTGCTAGAGACCCCATGCGAGGGCCCCAGCATTTT CSARDPMRGPQHF
many TRBJ2-2 TRBV4-2 16 NA TGTGCCAGCAGCCAAGAAGCTCAAGGGTATCCCGGGGAGCTGTTTTTT CASSQEAQGYPGELFF
many TRBJ2-4 TRBV11-2 11 NA TGTGCCAGCAGCTTACGGTGGGGGCAGTACTTC CASSLRWGQYF
many TRBJ1-6 TRBV18 13 NA TGTGCCAGCTCACCACCGTCTAATTCACCCCTCCACTTT CASSPPSNSPLHF
NA TRBJ2-1 TRBV29-1 14 NA TGCAGCCACAACAAAGCTCCCTCCTACAATGAGCAGTTCTTC CSHNKAPSYNEQFF
NA TRBJ1-2 TRBV11-2 15 NA TGTGCCAGCAGCCCGATACGCGGGGGGGCTCATGGCTACACCTTC CASSPIRGGAHGYTF
many TRBJ1-4 TRBV7-6 14 NA TGTGCCAGCAGCTTCAGCGGGGGAGGAGAAAAACTGTTTTTT CASSFSGGGEKLFF
many TRBJ1-5 TRBV24-1 13 NA TGTGCCACCCGCCAGGACGACAATCAGCCCCAGCATTTT CATRQDDNQPQHF
many TRBJ2-1 TRBV6-1 15 TRBD2 TGTGCCAGCAGTGGGACTAGCGGGGGGGCCAATGAGCAGTTCTTC CASSGTSGGANEQFF
few TRBJ1-2 TRBV28 13 NA TGTGCCAGCAGCCTAAGGGGGAGCGATCGCTACACCTTC CASSLRGSDRYTF
many TRBJ1-6 TRBV5-4 13 NA TGTGCCAGCAGCCAGGACTATAATTCACCCCTCCACTTT CASSQDYNSPLHF
many TRBJ2-7 TRBV9 17 TRBD2 TGTGCCAGCAGCCTCTCCCCCACTAGCGGACACTCCTACGAGCAGTACTTC CASSLSPTSGHSYEQYF
few TRBJ2-2 TRBV19 14 NA TGTGCCAGTAGTATTGTTTCGAACACCGGGGAGCTGTTTTTT CASSIVSNTGELFF
medium-sized TRBJ2-1 TRBV24-1 14 NA TGTGCCACCAGTGATGGGGAGAGTTATAATGAGCAGTTCTTC CATSDGESYNEQFF
NA TRBJ1-1 TRBV15 17 TRBD1 TGTGCCACCAGCAGGGGTGCCCGAGGGACAGGGAAGGCTGAAGCTTTCTTT CATSRGARGTGKAEAFF
many TRBJ2-1 TRBV18 16 NA TGTGCCAGCTCACCACGAGAACAGAACTCCTACAATGAGCAGTTCTTC CASSPREQNSYNEQFF
few TRBJ1-5 TRBV2 17 NA TGTGCCAGCAGGATGGCGGACAGAAATTTAGCCGATCAGCCCCAGCATTTT CASRMADRNLADQPQHF
many TRBJ2-1 TRBV28 15 NA TGTGCCAGCAGCCGAACAATGGGGACAATGAATGAGCAGTTCTTC CASSRTMGTMNEQFF
many TRBJ2-7 TRBV7-9 15 NA TGTGCCAGCAGCTCGGCGAAAGGGGCCCCCTACGAGCAGTACTTC CASSSAKGAPYEQYF
many TRBJ2-4 TRBV4-1 18 TRBD2 TGCGCCAGCAGCCAAGGACTAGCGGGAGGGGTAGCCAAAAACATTCAGTACTTC CASSQGLAGGVAKNIQYF
many TRBJ2-1 TRBV6-2/TRBV6-3 17 TRBD2 TGTGCCAGCAGTGCCACCCGGACTAGCGGGTGGTTAGATGAGCAGTTCTTC CASSATRTSGWLDEQFF
many TRBJ1-1 TRBV5-1 15 NA TGCGCCAGCAGCTCGGGAGGACTCACGAACACTGAAGCTTTCTTT CASSSGGLTNTEAFF
NA TRBJ2-7 TRBV11-2 18 TRBD1 TGTGCCAGCAGCCCGCTTAGTCTTCGACAGGGAAGTCCCTACGAGCAGTACTTC CASSPLSLRQGSPYEQYF
NA TRBJ2-6 TRBV6-2/TRBV6-3 14 NA TGTGCCAGCAGCCTGTACTCTGGGGCCAACGTCCTGACTTTC CASSLYSGANVLTF
many TRBJ2-7 TRBV5-8 13 NA TGTGCCAGCAGCTCGGGACGCTCCTACGAGCAGTACTTC CASSSGRSYEQYF
many TRBJ1-2 TRBV30 15 NA TGTGCCTGGAGTGTACAGGGCGCCGGGAACTATGGCTACACCTTC CAWSVQGAGNYGYTF
many TRBJ2-2 TRBV5-5 15 NA TGTGCCAGCAGCGTTGGGACTTTGAACACCGGGGAGCTGTTTTTT CASSVGTLNTGELFF
many TRBJ1-3 TRBV6-1 14 NA TGTGCCAGCAGCGCGGGGGACTCTGGAAACACCATATATTTT CASSAGDSGNTIYF
NA TRBJ1-2 TRBV4-3 15 NA TGCGCCAGCAGCCAAGGACAGAGCTTTAACTATGGCTACACCTTC CASSQGQSFNYGYTF
many TRBJ2-5 TRBV2 14 NA TGTGCCAGCAGGTTCGAGCGAGGGCAAGAGACCCAGTACTTC CASRFERGQETQYF
NA TRBJ2-1 TRBV19 14 TRBD1 TGTGCCAGTAGTATTCAGGGGGCCTACAATGAGCAGTTCTTC CASSIQGAYNEQFF
many TRBJ2-2 TRBV28 16 TRBD2 TGTGCCAGCAGACGATACGGTAGCGGGACTGGCGGGGAGCTGTTTTTT CASRRYGSGTGGELFF
NA TRBJ1-2 TRBV9 13 NA TGTGCCAGCAACAGTATCATTAACTATGGCTACACCTTC CASNSIINYGYTF
many TRBJ2-1 TRBV7-8 18 NA TGTGCCAGCAGCTTAGATCGGGCAGGGGAGTTGAGGAGGAATGAGCAGTTCTTC CASSLDRAGELRRNEQFF
few TRBJ1-2 TRBV6-1 12 NA TGTGCCAGCAGTGAAGGGACCTATGGCTACACCTTC CASSEGTYGYTF
many TRBJ2-2 TRBV7-8 15 NA TGTGCCAGCAGCTTACGGGCTCCTAGGGCCGGGGAGCTGTTTTTT CASSLRAPRAGELFF
NA TRBJ1-1 TRBV11-2 12 TRBD1 TGTGCCAGCAGCCTCTCAGGGGGTGAAGCTTTCTTT CASSLSGGEAFF